This T cell receptor beta chain was profiled in a study of blood T cell repertoires in COVID-19. Study context: Acute and convalescent COVID-19 specimens originated in the United States, Italy and Spain.

The junction had 4 bases not matched to a gene; V was cut back by 1 base and J by 2 bases. Germline lookup yields CDR1 MNHNS and CDR2 SASEGT. CDR3 size: 15 residues. Clones were read by immunoSEQ multiplex PCR, and TCRdb kept only the in-frame ones, dropping some. Of around 130,000 clones in the sample, approximately 78% were seen once. The gene calls are TRBV6-1 and TRBJ2-5, with 7 bases matching TRBD1. Sequencing input: peripheral blood. This TCR was sampled from a woman aged 80 or over with acute or convalescent COVID-19. The CDR3 region is CASSEGRGRQETQYF. Written as DNA, the CDR3 is TGTGCCAGCAGTGAAGGCAGGGGGAGACAAGAGACCCAGTACTTC.